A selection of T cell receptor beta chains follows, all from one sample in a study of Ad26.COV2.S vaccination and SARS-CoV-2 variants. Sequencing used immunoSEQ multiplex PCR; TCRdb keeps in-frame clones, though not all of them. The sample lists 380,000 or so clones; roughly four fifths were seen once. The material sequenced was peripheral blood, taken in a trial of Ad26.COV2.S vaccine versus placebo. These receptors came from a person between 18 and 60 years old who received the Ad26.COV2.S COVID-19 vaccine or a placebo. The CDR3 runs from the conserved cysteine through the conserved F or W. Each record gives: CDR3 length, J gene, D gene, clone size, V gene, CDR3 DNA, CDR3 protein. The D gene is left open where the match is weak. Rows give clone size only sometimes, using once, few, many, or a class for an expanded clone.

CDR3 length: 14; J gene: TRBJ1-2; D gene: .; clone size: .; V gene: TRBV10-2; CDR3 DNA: TGCGCCAGCAGTGAGTTCGGACGGAGCCCTGGCTACACCTTC; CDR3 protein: CASSEFGRSPGYTF
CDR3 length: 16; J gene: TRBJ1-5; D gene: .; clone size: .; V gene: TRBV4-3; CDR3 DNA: TGCGCCAGCAGCCCAAGCAGGGGTTGGAGCAATCAGCCCCAGCATTTT; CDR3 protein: CASSPSRGWSNQPQHF
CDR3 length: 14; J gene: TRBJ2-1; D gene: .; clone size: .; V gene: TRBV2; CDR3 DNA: TGTGCCAGCAGTGGCCAGTCTATCTACAATGAGCAGTTCTTC; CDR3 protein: CASSGQSIYNEQFF
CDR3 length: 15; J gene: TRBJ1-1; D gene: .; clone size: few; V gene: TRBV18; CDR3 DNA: TGTGCCAGCTCACCTGGTACCGGGGGCAACACTGAAGCTTTCTTT; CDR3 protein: CASSPGTGGNTEAFF
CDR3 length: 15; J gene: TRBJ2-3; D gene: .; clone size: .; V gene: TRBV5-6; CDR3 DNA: TGTGCCAGCAGCTTGGGGCCGCAGGGCGCAGATACGCAGTATTTT; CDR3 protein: CASSLGPQGADTQYF
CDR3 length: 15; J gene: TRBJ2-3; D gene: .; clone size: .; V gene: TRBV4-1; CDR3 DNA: TGCGCCAGCAGCCAAGGGTGGTCGAGCACAGATACGCAGTATTTT; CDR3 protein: CASSQGWSSTDTQYF
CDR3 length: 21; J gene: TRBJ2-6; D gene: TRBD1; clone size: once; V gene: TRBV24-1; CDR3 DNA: TGTGCCACCAGCGCTCCGTCGGGGGACAGGGGTACGTACTCTGGGGCCAACGTCCTGACTTTC; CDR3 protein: CATSAPSGDRGTYSGANVLTF
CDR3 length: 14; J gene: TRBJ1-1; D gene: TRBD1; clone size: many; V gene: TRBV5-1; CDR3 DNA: TGCGCCAGCAGCCCCCGGGACAGCAACACTGAAGCTTTCTTT; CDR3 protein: CASSPRDSNTEAFF
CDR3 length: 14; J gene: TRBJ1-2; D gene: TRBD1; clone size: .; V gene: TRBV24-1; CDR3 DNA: TGTGCCACCAGTGACCCTGGGACAGGGTACGGCTACACCTTC; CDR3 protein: CATSDPGTGYGYTF
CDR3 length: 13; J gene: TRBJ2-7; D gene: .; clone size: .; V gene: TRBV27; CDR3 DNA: TGTGCCAGCAGTTTAAATCAGGGCTACGAGCAGTACTTC; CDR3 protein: CASSLNQGYEQYF
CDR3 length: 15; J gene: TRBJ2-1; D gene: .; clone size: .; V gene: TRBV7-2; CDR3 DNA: TGTGCCAGCAGCTCCCTGGGAGCACCCTACAATGAGCAGTTCTTC; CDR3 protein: CASSSLGAPYNEQFF
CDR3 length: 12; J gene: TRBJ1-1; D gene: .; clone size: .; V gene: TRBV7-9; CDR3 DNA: TGTGCCAGCGCAAGGGGGGGCACTGAAGCTTTCTTT; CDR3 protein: CASARGGTEAFF
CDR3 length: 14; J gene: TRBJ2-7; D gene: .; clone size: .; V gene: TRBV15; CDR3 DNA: TGTGCCACCAGCACCCCATTGGGGATTTACGAGCAGTACTTC; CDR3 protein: CATSTPLGIYEQYF
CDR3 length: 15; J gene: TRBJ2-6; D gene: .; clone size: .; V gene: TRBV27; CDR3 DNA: TGTGCCAGCAGTCCAGGACAGCCCGGGGCCAACGTCCTGACTTTC; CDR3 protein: CASSPGQPGANVLTF
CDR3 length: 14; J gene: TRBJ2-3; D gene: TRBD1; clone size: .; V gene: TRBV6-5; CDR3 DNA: TGTGCCAGCAGTTACAGGGGGCAGAAAGATACGCAGTATTTT; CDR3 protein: CASSYRGQKDTQYF
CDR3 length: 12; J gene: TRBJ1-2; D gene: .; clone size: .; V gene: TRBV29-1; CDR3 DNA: TGCAGCGTAGCCTATGGGGGTCATGGCTACACCTTC; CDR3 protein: CSVAYGGHGYTF
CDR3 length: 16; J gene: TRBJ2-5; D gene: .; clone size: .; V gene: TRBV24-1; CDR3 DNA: TGTGCCACTTCGAACAGGGAGATGGGGCAAAAAGAGACCCAGTACTTC; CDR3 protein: CATSNREMGQKETQYF
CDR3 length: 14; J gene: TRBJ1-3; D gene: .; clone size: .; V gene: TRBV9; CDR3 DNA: TGTGCCAGCAGCGCAACAGGGTCTGGAAACACCATATATTTT; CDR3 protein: CASSATGSGNTIYF
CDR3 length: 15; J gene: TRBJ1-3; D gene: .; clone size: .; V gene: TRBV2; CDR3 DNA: TGTGCCAGCAGTGTTCAGTACAGCTCTGGAAACACCATATATTTT; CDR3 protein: CASSVQYSSGNTIYF
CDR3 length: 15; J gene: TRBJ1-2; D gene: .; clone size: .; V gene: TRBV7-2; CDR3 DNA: TGTGCCAGCAGCTTAGCCAACACAGGGTTTAGAGGCTACACCTTC; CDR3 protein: CASSLANTGFRGYTF
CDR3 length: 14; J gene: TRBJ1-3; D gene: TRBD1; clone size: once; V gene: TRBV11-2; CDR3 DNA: TGTGCCAGCAGCCCACAGGGGGCAGGAAACACCATATATTTT; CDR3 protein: CASSPQGAGNTIYF
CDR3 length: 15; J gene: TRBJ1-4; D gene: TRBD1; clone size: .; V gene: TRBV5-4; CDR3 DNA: TGTGCCAGCAGCTTGGCCGGGACAGGGGGCGGGAAACTGTTTTTT; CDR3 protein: CASSLAGTGGGKLFF
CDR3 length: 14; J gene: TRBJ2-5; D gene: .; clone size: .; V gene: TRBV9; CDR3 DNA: TGTGCCAGCAGCAACCTGGTCGAAGGAGAGACCCAGTACTTC; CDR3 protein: CASSNLVEGETQYF
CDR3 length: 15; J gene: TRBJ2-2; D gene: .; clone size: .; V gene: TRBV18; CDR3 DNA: TGTGCCAGCTCACCACGGTTACAGAGGGACCGGGAGCTGTTTTTT; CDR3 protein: CASSPRLQRDRELFF
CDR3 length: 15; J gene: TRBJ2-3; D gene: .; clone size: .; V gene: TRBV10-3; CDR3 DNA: TGTGCCATCAGTGAGTACACAGGGACCCTAGGCGCGCAGTATTTT; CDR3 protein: CAISEYTGTLGAQYF
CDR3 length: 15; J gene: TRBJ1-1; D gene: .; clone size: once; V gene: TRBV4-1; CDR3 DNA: TGCGCCAGCAGCCAAACCCTGGTAATGAACACTGAAGCTTTCTTT; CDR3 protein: CASSQTLVMNTEAFF
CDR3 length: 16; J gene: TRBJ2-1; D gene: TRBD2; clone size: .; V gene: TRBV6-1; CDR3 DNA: TGTGCCAGCAGTGAAGGGTCTAGCGGGAGGGGGAATGAGCAGTTCTTC; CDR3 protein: CASSEGSSGRGNEQFF
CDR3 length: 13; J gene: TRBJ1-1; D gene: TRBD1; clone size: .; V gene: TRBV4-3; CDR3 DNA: TGCGCCAGCAGCCTACAGGGGGGGACTGAAGCTTTCTTT; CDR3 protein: CASSLQGGTEAFF
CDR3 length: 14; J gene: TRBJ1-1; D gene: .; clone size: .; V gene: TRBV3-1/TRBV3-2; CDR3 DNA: TGTGCCAGCAGCCAATTCGGAGAGAACACTGAAGCTTTCTTT; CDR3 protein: CASSQFGENTEAFF
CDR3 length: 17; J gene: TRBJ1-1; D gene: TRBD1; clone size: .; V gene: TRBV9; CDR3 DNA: TGTGCCAGCAGCGGACAGGGAGGGGCCTTCGTTAACACTGAAGCTTTCTTT; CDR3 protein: CASSGQGGAFVNTEAFF
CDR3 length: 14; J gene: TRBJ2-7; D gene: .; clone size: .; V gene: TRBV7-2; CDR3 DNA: TGTGCCAGCAGCAGAGACGGGCGCGGCTACGAGCAGTACTTC; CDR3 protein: CASSRDGRGYEQYF
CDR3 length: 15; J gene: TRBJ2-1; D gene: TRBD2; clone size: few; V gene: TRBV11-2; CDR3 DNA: TGTGCCAGCAGCTTAGGACTAGCGGTTTACAATGAGCAGTTCTTC; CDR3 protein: CASSLGLAVYNEQFF
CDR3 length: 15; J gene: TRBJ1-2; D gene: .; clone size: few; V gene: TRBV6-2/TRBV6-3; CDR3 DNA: TGTGCCAGCAGTTACTCGCCGACCCCTTACTATGGCTACACCTTC; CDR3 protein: CASSYSPTPYYGYTF
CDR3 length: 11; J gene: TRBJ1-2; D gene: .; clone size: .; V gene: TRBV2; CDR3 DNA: TGTGCCAGAACTCAGTGGGATGGCTACACCTTC; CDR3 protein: CARTQWDGYTF
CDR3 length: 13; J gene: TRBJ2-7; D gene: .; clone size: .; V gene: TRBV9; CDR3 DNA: TGTGCCAGCAGCCCCGGACAGACCTACGAGCAGTACTTC; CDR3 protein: CASSPGQTYEQYF
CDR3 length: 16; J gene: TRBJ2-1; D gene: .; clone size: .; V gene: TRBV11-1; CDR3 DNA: TGTGCCAGCAGCTCTCAATACATTAGCTCCTACAATGAGCAGTTCTTC; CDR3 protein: CASSSQYISSYNEQFF
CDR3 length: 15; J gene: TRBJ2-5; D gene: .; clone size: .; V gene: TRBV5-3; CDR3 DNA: TGTGCCAGAAGCAGTCAGGGGCGATACCAAGAGACCCAGTACTTC; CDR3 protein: CARSSQGRYQETQYF
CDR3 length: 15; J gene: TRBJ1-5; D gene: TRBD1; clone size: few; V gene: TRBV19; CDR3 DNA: TGTGCCAGTAGCAAGGACAGGGGAGGCAATCAGCCCCAGCATTTT; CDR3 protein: CASSKDRGGNQPQHF
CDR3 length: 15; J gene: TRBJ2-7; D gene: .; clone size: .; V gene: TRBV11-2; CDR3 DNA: TGTGCCAGCAGCCCTCTGGATGGAAAGAGCTACGAGCAGTACTTC; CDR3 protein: CASSPLDGKSYEQYF
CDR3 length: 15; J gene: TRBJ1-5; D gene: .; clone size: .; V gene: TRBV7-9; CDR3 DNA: TGTGCCAGCAGCTCCGAGAGGATTTCCACTCAGCCCCAGCATTTT; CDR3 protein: CASSSERISTQPQHF
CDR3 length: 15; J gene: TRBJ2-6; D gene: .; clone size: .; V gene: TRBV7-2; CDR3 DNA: TGTGCCAGCAGCGTGCTACTGGGCGGGGCCAACGTCCTGACTTTC; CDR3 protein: CASSVLLGGANVLTF
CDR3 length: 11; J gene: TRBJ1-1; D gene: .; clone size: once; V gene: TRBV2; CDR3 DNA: TGTGCCAGCAGCCTGAACACTGAAGCTTTCTTT; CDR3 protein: CASSLNTEAFF
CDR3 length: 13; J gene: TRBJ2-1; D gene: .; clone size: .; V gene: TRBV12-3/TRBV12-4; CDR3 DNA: TGTGCCAGCAGTTTTGGAGGGCCGAATGAGCAGTTCTTC; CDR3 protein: CASSFGGPNEQFF
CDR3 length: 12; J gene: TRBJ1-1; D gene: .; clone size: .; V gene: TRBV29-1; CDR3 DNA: TGCAGCGTTGCAGCAGGGCGGGCTGAAGCTTTCTTT; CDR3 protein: CSVAAGRAEAFF
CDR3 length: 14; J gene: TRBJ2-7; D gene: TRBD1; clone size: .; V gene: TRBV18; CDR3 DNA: TGTGCCAGCTCAAGCGGACAGGGTAACGGCGAGCAGTACTTC; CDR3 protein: CASSSGQGNGEQYF
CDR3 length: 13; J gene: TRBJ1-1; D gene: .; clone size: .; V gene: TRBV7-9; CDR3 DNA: TGTGCCAGCAGTTCCTCGGGGAACACTGAAGCTTTCTTT; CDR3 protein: CASSSSGNTEAFF
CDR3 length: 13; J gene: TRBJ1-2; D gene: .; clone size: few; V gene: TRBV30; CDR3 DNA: TGTGCCTGGGCGATTGGACAGAACTATGGCTACACCTTC; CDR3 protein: CAWAIGQNYGYTF
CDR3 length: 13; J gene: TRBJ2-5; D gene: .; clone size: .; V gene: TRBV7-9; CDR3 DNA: TGTGCCAGCAGCTTTATGACAGAAGAGACCCAGTACTTC; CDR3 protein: CASSFMTEETQYF
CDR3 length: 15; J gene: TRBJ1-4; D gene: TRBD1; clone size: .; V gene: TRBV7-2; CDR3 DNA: TGTGCCAGCAGCCTCACAGGGGGTCTTAATGAAAAACTGTTTTTT; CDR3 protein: CASSLTGGLNEKLFF
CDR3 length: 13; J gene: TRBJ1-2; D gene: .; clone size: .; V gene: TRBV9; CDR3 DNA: TGTGCCAGCAGCGTAGGGGGGGACTATGGCTACACCTTC; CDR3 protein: CASSVGGDYGYTF
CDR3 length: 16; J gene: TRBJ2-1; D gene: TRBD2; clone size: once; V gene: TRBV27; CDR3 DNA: TGTGCCAGCAGTTTAGTAGCGGGGGCCTCCTACAATGAGCAGTTCTTC; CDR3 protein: CASSLVAGASYNEQFF
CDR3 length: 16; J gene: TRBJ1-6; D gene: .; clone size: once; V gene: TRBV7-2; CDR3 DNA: TGTGCCAGCAGCAACGACAGAAGCTCCTATAATTCACCCCTCCACTTT; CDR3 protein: CASSNDRSSYNSPLHF
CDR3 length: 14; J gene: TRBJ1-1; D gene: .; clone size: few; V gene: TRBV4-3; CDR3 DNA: TGCGCCAGCAGCCAAGCCCGCGTACTGGATGAAGCTTTCTTT; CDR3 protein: CASSQARVLDEAFF
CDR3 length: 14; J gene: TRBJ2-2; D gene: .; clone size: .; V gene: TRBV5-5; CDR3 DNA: TGTGCCAGCAGCTCGGACCCAAGGACCGGGGAGCTGTTTTTT; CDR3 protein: CASSSDPRTGELFF
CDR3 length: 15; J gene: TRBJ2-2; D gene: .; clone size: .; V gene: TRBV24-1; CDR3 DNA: TGTGCCACCAGTGACCTCGGAGGGAACACCGGGGAGCTGTTTTTT; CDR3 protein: CATSDLGGNTGELFF
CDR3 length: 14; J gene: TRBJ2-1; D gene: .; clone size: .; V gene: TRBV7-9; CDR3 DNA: TGTGCCAGCAGCCACTGGACCCTGCGGAATGAGCAGTTCTTC; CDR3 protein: CASSHWTLRNEQFF
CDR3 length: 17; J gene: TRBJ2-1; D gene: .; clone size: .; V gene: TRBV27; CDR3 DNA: TGTGCCAGGATGAGGGATAAGCGGATGAGCTCCTACAATGAGCAGTTCTTC; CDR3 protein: CARMRDKRMSSYNEQFF